These 22 T cell receptor beta chains originate from one sample sequenced in a study of vaccination effects on CD4 cells after COVID-19. The protocol was immunoSEQ multiplex PCR, while the TCRdb copy is restricted to in-frame clones and leaves out a portion. This table has over 60,000 clones, approximately 76% appearing once. No antigen has been assigned to these receptors. Ahead of sequencing, the ViraFEST assay grew antigen-specific CD4+ T cells using viral peptide pools. At the end of 9 to 11 days of culture, CD4+ T cells were isolated. Nucleocapsid antibodies were negative in the vaccine recipients, who had never had SARS-CoV-2 infection. This specimen was CD4+ T cells from PBMCs cultured with HCoV-NL63 spike peptides, taken before COVID-19 vaccination. The receptors here all came from a human donor who received a COVID-19 vaccine.

The J gene is TRBJ2-2, the V gene TRBV5-8; 14 positions match TRBD2. This CDR3 contains 16 residues. V lost 4 bases and J lost 5; bases outside the gene matches: 4. The germline V gene has CDR1 SGHTS and CDR2 YDEGEE. CDR3 in DNA: TGTGCCAGCAGCGAGGGACTAGCGGGGGAAACCGGGGAGCTGTTTTTT. Protein: CASSEGLAGETGELFF.

The chain uses TRBV6-5 and TRBJ1-6; D may be TRBD1 (5 bases). Trimming removed 4 bases from V and 16 bases from J, with 17 bases in between. Germline CDR1 MNHEY, CDR2 SVGAGI. The CDR3 is made up of 13 amino acids. CDR3 in DNA: TGTGCCAGCAGTTCCCAGACAGATCTCGAACTCCACTTT. Residues: CASSSQTDLELHF.

The chain uses TRBV2 and TRBJ2-2; D is undetermined. The CDR3 spans 12 residues. Germline assignment: CDR1 SNHLY and CDR2 FYNNEI. The V gene lost 3 bases and the J gene lost 4 bases, with 3 bases spanning the gap. CDR3: CASSESTGELFF. The CDR3 DNA follows: TGTGCCAGCAGTGAGTCCACCGGGGAGCTGTTTTTT.

This clone occurred once. The chain joins TRBV4-3 to TRBJ1-2; the match to TRBD1 covers 9 bases. Germline CDR1 is LGHNA and CDR2 is YSLEER. With V trimmed by 4 bases and J by 4 bases, 13 bases remained unmatched. This CDR3 comprises 17 residues. CDR3 amino acids: CASSRGAPGQGFYGYTF. CDR3 nucleotide sequence: TGCGCCAGCAGCCGGGGGGCACCGGGACAGGGTTTCTATGGCTACACCTTC.

This chain joins TRBV5-1 and TRBJ2-5; TRBD1 matches at 7 bases. The germline gives CDR1 SGHRS, CDR2 YFSETQ. V trimming: 0 bases; J trimming: 2 bases; junction bases outside the gene matches: 7. The CDR3 is 16 amino acids. As DNA, the CDR3 is TGCGCCAGCAGCTTGGGGCCAGGGGGACGGCAAGAGACCCAGTACTTC. This sequence encodes CASSLGPGGRQETQYF.

The chain has TRBV30 and TRBJ1-2; TRBD1 might be the D (6 bases). Trimming removed 6 bases from V and 3 bases from J, with 14 bases in between. The CDR3 length is 13 residues. Germline V gene data show CDR1 as GTSNPN and CDR2 as SVGIG (reference sequence). The DNA of the CDR3 is TGTGCCTGTCCCCAAGGGGGATACTATGGCTACACCTTC. As protein: CACPQGGYYGYTF.

V gene TRBV7-2 combines with J gene TRBJ2-7, with 11 bases matching TRBD2. The CDR3 is 14 amino acids. CDR1 is SGHTA, CDR2 FQGNSA, per germline. V shed 3 bases, J shed 4 bases, and the junction held 2 bases outside the gene matches. CDR3 nucleotide sequence: TGTGCCAGCAGCTTTACTAGCGGGGGTTACGAGCAGTACGTC. Translation: CASSFTSGGYEQYV.

J is TRBJ1-3 and V is TRBV7-8; D unresolved. Deletions cut 6 bases from V and 0 bases from J, with 18 bases between. CDR3 size: 17 residues. Germline CDR1 and CDR2: SGHVS and FQNEAQ. The DNA of the CDR3 is TGTGCCAGCAGACCCAAGAGGGTTCCCAGCTCTGGAAACACCATATATTTT. It encodes CASRPKRVPSSGNTIYF.

The chain recombines TRBV2 with TRBJ1-5; 9 bases line up with TRBD1. This CDR3 is 21 amino acids long. Trimming removed 7 bases from V and 0 bases from J; junction bases left unmatched: 22. Germline V gene lookup returns CDR1 SNHLY and CDR2 FYNNEI. As DNA, the CDR3 is TGTGCCAGCAAAGCCGAAACTTGGGACAGGGACGGGTCATATAGCAATCAGCCCCAGCATTTT. As protein: CASKAETWDRDGSYSNQPQHF.

The chain employs TRBV5-1 and TRBJ2-2, with D uncertain. V lost 0 bases and J 3 bases, leaving 6 bases between the germline ends. Germline V gene data show CDR1 as SGHRS and CDR2 as YFSETQ. The CDR3 has 14 amino acids. The CDR3 DNA reads TGCGCCAGCAGCTTGGTCCCGGACACCGGGGAGCTGTTTTTT. Residues: CASSLVPDTGELFF.

Only one count was recorded for this clone. The chain has TRBV15 and TRBJ2-5; 9 bases fit TRBD1. The CDR3 is 16 amino acids. Losses at the gene ends were 0 bases for V and 7 bases for J; bases not matched to a gene: 9. Germline lookup yields CDR1 LNHNV and CDR2 YYDKDF (reference sequence). As DNA, the CDR3 is TGTGCCACCAGCAGAGAAGCGGGACAGGGTATAGGGACCCAGTACTTC. As protein: CATSREAGQGIGTQYF. Together with reference TRBV15 and TRBJ2-5, the CDR3 gives the full variable domain: DAMVIQNPRYQVTQFGKPVTLSCSQTLNHNVMYWYQQKSSQAPKLLFHYYDKDFNNEADTPDNFQSRRPNTSFCFLDIRSPGLGDTAMYLCATSREAGQGIGTQYFGPGTRLLVL.

This clone was recorded a few times. V is TRBV5-6 and J is TRBJ1-5, with no clear D. V was cut by 1 base and J by 5 bases, with 4 bases left in between. This CDR3 region has 12 residues. Per germline, CDR1 SGHDT and CDR2 YYEEEE. The CDR3 DNA follows: TGTGCCAGCAGCTTGTCGGATCAGCCCCAGCATTTT. Translation: CASSLSDQPQHF.

The rearrangement links TRBV6-5 to TRBJ2-7, with 9 nucleotides matching TRBD2. After removal of 0 bases from V and 3 bases from J, the junction contained 3 bases not matched to a gene. From germline, CDR1 is MNHEY and CDR2 SVGAGI. CDR3 length: 15 residues. CDR3 sequence: CASSYSASGVYEQYV. Here the CDR3 DNA reads TGTGCCAGCAGTTACTCGGCTAGCGGGGTCTACGAGCAGTACGTC.

This chain uses TRBV27 with TRBJ2-7, with D possibly matching TRBD1 (6 bases). Germline CDR1 reads MNHEY; CDR2 reads SMNVEV (reference sequence). The CDR3 totals 13 residues. The germline V and J ends were trimmed by 7 bases and 5 bases, with 15 bases remaining between them. CDR3 in amino acids: CASTPGTSHEQYV. The DNA for the CDR3 is TGTGCCAGCACCCCGGGGACATCCCACGAGCAGTACGTC.

CDR3 DNA sequence: TGTGCCAGCAGCCTCAAACGGGACAGGGTCAGGAATGAGCAGTTCTTC. Translation gives CASSLKRDRVRNEQFF. V is TRBV7-2 and J is TRBJ2-1, with 9 bases lining up with TRBD1. V lost 5 bases and J lost 7; bases outside the gene matches: 12. The CDR3 consists of 16 residues. The germline CDR1 and CDR2 sequences are SGHTA and FQGNSA.

This clone has a handful of counts. The chain uses TRBV3-1 (or the pseudogene TRBV3-2) and TRBJ1-1, with a tentative D call TRBD1 (5 bases). The germline V gene encodes CDR1 LGHDT and CDR2 YNNKEL (reference sequence). V lost 7 bases and J 3 bases, leaving 12 bases between the germline ends. This CDR3 is 13 amino acids long. This CDR3 reads CASKEWGDTEAFF. CDR3 nucleotides: TGTGCCAGCAAGGAGTGGGGGGACACTGAAGCTTTCTTT.

V and J are TRBV5-1 and TRBJ1-2; 8 bases map to TRBD1. The CDR3 covers 14 residues. CDR1 is SGHRS and CDR2 is YFSETQ in the germline V gene. Trimming took 4 bases from V and 3 from J; bases not matched to a gene: 5. CDR3 residues: CASSPQGGHYGYTF. The CDR3 DNA reads TGCGCCAGCAGCCCACAGGGGGGGCACTATGGCTACACCTTC.

This clone is a singleton in its sample. The chain employs TRBV6-4 and TRBJ2-1, with a possible D match to TRBD1 (5 bases). This CDR3 is built from 14 residues. The V end was cut by 5 bases, the J end by 0 bases, with 8 bases between. CDR1 and CDR2 (germline): MRHNA, SNTAGT. CDR3 nucleotide sequence: TGTGCCAGCAGTCGACAGAGCTCCTACAATGAGCAGTTCTTC. Its protein is CASSRQSSYNEQFF.

The rearrangement links TRBV24-1 to TRBJ2-3; perhaps TRBD2 as D (6 bases). The germline gives CDR1 KGHDR, CDR2 SFDVKD. The CDR3 covers 15 residues. The V end was cut by 9 bases, the J end by 4 bases, with 19 bases between. CDR3 nucleotide sequence: TGTGCCACCGCGGGGCGCGGGAAGGTCGCAGATACGCAGTATTTT. It yields the protein CATAGRGKVADTQYF.

This rearrangement joins TRBV27 to TRBJ2-5, with D perhaps matching TRBD1 or TRBD2 (6 bases each). CDR3 length equals 15 residues. Germline CDR1 reads MNHEY; CDR2 reads SMNVEV (reference sequence). V was clipped by 2 bases and J by 5 bases, with 15 bases between them. CDR3: CASSLDRISGETQYF. For the CDR3, the DNA is TGTGCCAGCAGTTTAGACAGGATAAGCGGGGAGACCCAGTACTTC.

This chain links TRBV24-1 with TRBJ1-4, with 7 nucleotides matching TRBD1. Germline V gene lookup returns CDR1 KGHDR and CDR2 SFDVKD. The ends lost 3 bases at V and 4 bases at J; junction bases unmatched: 4. The CDR3 is 15 amino acids. The CDR3 nucleotides are TGTGCCACCAGTGATGCAGGGGGTTATAATGAAAAACTGTTTTTT. Residues: CATSDAGGYNEKLFF.

V is TRBV12-3 or TRBV12-4 and J is TRBJ1-1; no clear D gene. The CDR3 has 13 residues. V shed 2 bases and J shed 1 base, with 5 bases lying between them. The CDR3 loop reads CASSLMRNTEAFF. The CDR3 nucleotides are TGTGCCAGCAGTTTAATGAGGAACACTGAAGCTTTCTTT.